What follows is one T cell receptor (beta chain) and its context. Its antigen remains unknown. One end of the junction fails to match germline, which may point to a read error. Per the germline V gene, CDR1 is GTSNPN and CDR2 is SVGIG (reference sequence). The CDR3 runs 13 residues. These data come from a study of cytomegalovirus exposure and HLA in healthy donors. Study findings and constraints: The investigators catalogued 164 TCR beta chains as cytomegalovirus-associated.

Clones were read by immunoSEQ multiplex PCR, and TCRdb kept only the in-frame ones, dropping some. The sample shows about 110,000 clones, 70% to 90% of them seen only once. The validation cohort, a group of over a hundred subjects, included the donors and was separate from the approximately 650-subject first cohort. The sequencing input was PBMCs. The receptor's source is a woman in her late teens or twenties in good health and CMV-seronegative. This chain uses TRBV30 with TRBJ1-1; D might be TRBD1 (5 bases). The CDR3 DNA reads TGTGCCGGGAGGGGCAGAGAGAACACTGAAGCTTTCTTT. Translating gives CAGRGRENTEAFF.